The entry below gives a single TCR beta chain sequence along with its context. As yet, its antigen is unknown. Both 60 Vbeta primers and 13 Jbeta primers went into the PCR. Clones were sequenced by immunoSEQ multiplex PCR, and TCRdb holds only the in-frame ones, with some missing. The sample lists about 94,000 clones, 79% occurring once. These data come from a study of cytomegalovirus exposure and HLA in healthy donors. General study results and limits: TCR beta V- and J-gene trimming was later associated with a missense DCLRE1C variant. In an earlier analysis, in around 590 donors, most V segments appeared productive either ~90% or ~30% of the time.

Germline values: CDR1 SGHDT, CDR2 YYEEEE. This CDR3 contains 14 residues. V dropped 4 bases and J dropped 4; count of bases not matched to a gene: 3. The sequenced material came from PBMCs. The TCR comes from a woman in her thirties or forties in good health and CMV-seronegative. The rearrangement links TRBV5-6 to TRBJ2-7; 12 positions agree with TRBD1. CDR3 bases: TGTGCCAGCAGCCGGGACAGGGGGCGTTACGAGCAGTACTTC. This translates into CASSRDRGRYEQYF.